This T cell receptor beta chain was found in a study of cytomegalovirus exposure and HLA in healthy donors. About the study: Inside one of the first data releases sat around 86 million unique TCRs taken from HLA-typed donors.

CDR3 length equals 16 residues. The study ran its PCR with 60 Vbeta and 13 Jbeta primers. Produced via immunoSEQ multiplex PCR; TCRdb's table is partial and in-frame only. This sample carries about 150,000 clones, just under 80% of them seen once, and the ten largest clones take around 3%. Study-level results: Cytomegalovirus status was reportedly diagnosed by the classifier with high sensitivity and specificity. A later analysis found most CMV-associated TCR beta chains apparently HLA-restricted.

Concerning this clone: Its antigen is not known.

J is TRBJ2-1 and V is TRBV12-2; whether TRBD2, the table's D call, matches the DNA was not checked. TRBV12-2 is noted as a pseudogene. The clonotype was recovered from a woman aged 45-65 years in good health and CMV-seropositive. What was sequenced was PBMCs. The CDR3 DNA sequence: TGTGCAAGTCGCTTGGGACTAGCGGGGAGTTACAATGAGCAGTTCTTC. Translating it yields CASRLGLAGSYNEQFF.